This TCR beta chain derives from a study of T cell responses to AZD1222 COVID-19 vaccine. Details on this clone: Its target is not known.

Second doses were pooled across both intervals (about 4 or about 12 weeks). V lost 2 bases to trimming and J lost 6 bases, with 13 bases between them. The germline gives CDR1 MNHNS, CDR2 SASEGT. The CDR3 consists of 14 residues. Study-wide findings and caveats: Among those given AZD1222, only five or six were seropositive at baseline. A mostly white British donor set with more females was recruited, and clonal diversity was possibly underestimated.

Libraries were prepared by immunoSEQ multiplex PCR; TCRdb keeps only in-frame clonotypes and omits some of them. The data contain roughly 140,000 clones, more than 85% of them seen just once; the ten biggest clones take up roughly 1.6%. The TCR was taken from an adult who received the AZD1222 COVID-19 vaccine. V is TRBV6-1 and J is TRBJ1-1; D ambiguous. Sequencing used peripheral blood, obtained 28 days after the second AZD1222 dose. CDR3 nucleotides: TGTGCCAGCAGTGAACGTGAATGGGTAGCTGAAGCTTTCTTT. This sequence encodes CASSEREWVAEAFF.